Below are 24 T cell receptor beta chains sequenced from a single sample in a study of T cell responses to AZD1222 COVID-19 vaccine. Assay used: immunoSEQ multiplex PCR; TCRdb lists only in-frame clones, some missing. This sample yields 150,000 to 180,000 clones, of which about nine tenths are seen a single time; 5.5% belongs to the top ten. The sequencing here drew on peripheral blood, taken on day 0 of MenACWY control vaccination. The origin of the receptors is an adult in good health.

This clone was detected only once. The chain couples TRBV3-1 (or the pseudogene TRBV3-2) to TRBJ1-2; D call uncertain. Per germline, CDR1 LGHDT and CDR2 YNNKEL (reference sequence). CDR3 size: 15 residues. V was clipped by 1 base and J by 8 bases, with 17 bases between them. In DNA form, the CDR3 reads TGTGCCAGCAGCCAAGTTCGGCTGGAGGCGGAGGGCTACACCTTC. Translated: CASSQVRLEAEGYTF.

There are a few counts of this clone. V and J are TRBV19 and TRBJ1-2, with a possible D match to TRBD1 (5 bases). Between the trimmed V and J ends, which lost 5 bases and 5 bases, there was a span of 21 bases. The CDR3 length is 16 residues. Germline lookup yields CDR1 LNHDA and CDR2 SQIVND (reference sequence). CDR3 nucleotides: TGTGCCAGTAGTCCCTTACCGCGGGGCTTGGAGTATGGCTACACCTTC. This gives the protein CASSPLPRGLEYGYTF.

The chain recombines TRBV6-5 with TRBJ1-3, with D tentatively TRBD1 (5 bases). Germline CDR1 reads MNHEY; CDR2 reads SVGAGI. This CDR3 is built from 13 residues. Between the trimmed V and J ends, which lost 8 bases and 0 bases, there was a span of 8 bases. The CDR3 nucleotides are TGTGCCAGCCAAGGGACCTCTGGAAACACCATATATTTT. The encoded protein is CASQGTSGNTIYF.

V gene TRBV16 combines with J gene TRBJ2-1; TRBD2 matches at 8 bases. Per the germline V gene, CDR1 is KGHSY and CDR2 is FQNENV. The J segment lost 1 base and the V segment lost 4 bases, leaving 6 bases of the junction unmatched. The length of the CDR3 is 16 residues. This chain's CDR3 is CASSPGGSGSYNEQFF. The CDR3 nucleotides are TGTGCCAGCAGCCCGGGGGGGTCGGGGTCCTACAATGAGCAGTTCTTC.

The V call is TRBV9, the J call TRBJ2-2; TRBD2 agrees at 8 bases. The CDR3 runs 15 residues. J was trimmed by 7 bases and V by 0 bases; bases with no gene match: 5. Per the germline V gene, CDR1 is SGDLS and CDR2 is YYNGEE. The CDR3 sequence is CASSVAGGPVGELFF. For the CDR3, the DNA is TGTGCCAGCAGCGTAGCGGGGGGGCCTGTCGGGGAGCTGTTTTTT.

The chain links TRBV7-3 to TRBJ2-7, with D possibly TRBD2 on 6 matching bases. The CDR3 extends over 15 amino acids. Trimming shortened V by 5 bases and J by 6 bases, and 20 bases separated the two germline ends. Germline CDR1 is SGHTA and CDR2 is FQGTGA. This CDR3 reads CASSRSPSALSEQYF. In DNA, the CDR3 is TGTGCCAGCAGCCGAAGCCCTAGCGCACTTAGCGAGCAGTACTTC.

The V gene is TRBV10-2, the J gene TRBJ2-7; 8 nucleotides line up with TRBD1. V was clipped by 7 bases and J by 7 bases; unmatched bases: 9. There are 13 residues in the CDR3. Germline values: CDR1 WSHSY, CDR2 SAAADI. In DNA form, the CDR3 reads TGCGCCAGCAAACAGGGGGGAAGTGGGGAGCAGTACGTC. The encoded protein is CASKQGGSGEQYV.

The chain links TRBV5-1 to TRBJ2-7; 7 positions match TRBD1. The CDR3 covers 14 residues. Trimming at V came to 0 bases and at J to 5 bases, leaving 5 bases not matched to a gene. The V gene's germline CDR1 is SGHRS and CDR2 YFSETQ. This CDR3 is CASSLGLQGDEQYV. The CDR3 nucleotides read TGCGCCAGCAGCTTGGGGCTTCAGGGGGACGAGCAGTACGTC.

The chain carries TRBV11-3 and TRBJ2-2, with D uncertain. Germline V gene sequence: CDR1 SGHNT, CDR2 YENEEA. The CDR3 contains 16 residues. With 5 bases removed from V and 0 bases from J, the gap between germline ends came to 13 bases. The CDR3 here is CASSPERVTNTGELFF. Written as DNA, the CDR3 is TGTGCCAGCAGCCCGGAAAGGGTGACGAACACCGGGGAGCTGTTTTTT.

This clone was counted a single time. The V gene is TRBV20-1, the J gene TRBJ2-1, with D hard to call. Trimming shortened V by 7 bases and J by 7 bases, and 5 bases separated the two germline ends. Germline CDR1 DFQATT, CDR2 SNEGSKA (reference sequence). The CDR3 contains 9 residues. CDR3 residues: CSVQNEQFF. The CDR3 bases are TGCAGTGTACAAAATGAGCAGTTCTTC.

Written as DNA, the CDR3 is TGCGCCAGCAGACGGACAGGTAAAAGTTCGGAAGAGCAGTACGTC. It encodes CASRRTGKSSEEQYV. The chain carries TRBV5-1 and TRBJ2-7; TRBD1 aligns across 7 bases. This CDR3 region has 15 residues. V shed 5 bases, J shed 7 bases, and the junction held 15 bases outside the gene matches. Per germline, CDR1 SGHRS and CDR2 YFSETQ.

The rearrangement links TRBV27 to TRBJ1-5; D is possibly TRBD1 (5 bases). CDR3 size: 14 residues. V lost 4 bases and J 2 bases, leaving 9 bases between the germline ends. The germline V gene encodes CDR1 MNHEY and CDR2 SMNVEV (reference sequence). This CDR3 reads CASSYGRGNQPQHF. The CDR3 DNA reads as TGTGCCAGCAGTTACGGCAGGGGCAATCAGCCCCAGCATTTT.

This sequence joins TRBV7-9 and TRBJ2-2, with a possible D match to TRBD1 (5 bases). The CDR3 spans 12 residues. The V end lost 6 bases, the J end lost 8 bases, and 10 bases lay between the germline ends. Germline V CDR1 and CDR2: SEHNR, FQNEAQ (reference sequence). Here the CDR3 reads CASRGTGGELFF. The CDR3, as DNA: TGTGCCAGCAGGGGAACAGGTGGGGAGCTGTTTTTT.

The gene calls are TRBV29-1 and TRBJ1-1; D unresolved. V lost 4 bases, J lost 1 base, and 10 bases lay in between. Germline V CDR1 and CDR2: SQVTM, ANQGSEA. The CDR3 contains 13 residues. DNA of the CDR3: TGCAGCGTTGGGGCTCTTGCGAACACTGAAGCTTTCTTT. It encodes CSVGALANTEAFF.

The chain links TRBV2 to TRBJ1-1, with 7 positions matching TRBD1. From germline, CDR1 is SNHLY and CDR2 FYNNEI. V shed 1 base, J shed 5 bases, and the junction held 4 bases outside the gene matches. CDR3 length: 14 amino acids. The CDR3 protein is CASSEDRGGTEAFF. The DNA for the CDR3 is TGTGCCAGCAGTGAAGACAGGGGAGGGACTGAAGCTTTCTTT.

This clone is a singleton in its sample. The V gene is TRBV27, the J gene TRBJ1-6, with TRBD1 matching 7 bases. Germline V gene lookup returns CDR1 MNHEY and CDR2 SMNVEV (reference sequence). This CDR3 comprises 14 residues. The V gene end was trimmed by 7 bases and the J gene end by 7 bases; junction bases not matched to a gene: 7. The CDR3 DNA is TGTGCCAGCACCTTGGGGACAGTCAATTCACCCCTCCACTTT. This gives the protein CASTLGTVNSPLHF.

V gene TRBV28 combines with J gene TRBJ1-4, with D possibly being TRBD1 (5 bases). Trimming removed 2 bases at V and 5 bases at J, with 15 bases between. Germline-derived CDR1 and CDR2 are MDHEN and SYDVKM. The CDR3 covers 16 residues. CDR3 residues: CASSLAGPGRNEKLFF. The CDR3 nucleotides are TGTGCCAGCAGTTTAGCAGGCCCAGGGAGAAATGAAAAACTGTTTTTT.

The V and J genes are TRBV5-6 and TRBJ1-1; TRBD1 might be the D (5 bases). The ends were cut back, 4 bases at V and 4 bases at J, with 14 bases in the middle. The CDR3 totals 14 residues. Germline CDR1 is SGHDT and CDR2 is YYEEEE. The CDR3 sequence is CASSSRVGVTEAFF. The CDR3 bases are TGTGCCAGCAGCAGCAGGGTAGGGGTCACTGAAGCTTTCTTT.

V gene TRBV5-1 combines with J gene TRBJ1-2, with no clear D. This CDR3 comprises 13 residues. The germline V gene encodes CDR1 SGHRS and CDR2 YFSETQ. V lost 0 bases, J lost 4 bases, and 7 bases lay in between. CDR3 sequence reads: CASSLDPIYGYTF. The CDR3 region has the DNA TGCGCCAGCAGCTTGGATCCGATCTATGGCTACACCTTC.

The chain uses TRBV29-1 and TRBJ2-1; D perhaps matches TRBD1 (5 bases). The V end lost 4 bases, the J end lost 0 bases, and 13 bases lay between the germline ends. Per the germline V gene, CDR1 is SQVTM and CDR2 is ANQGSEA. The CDR3 is 15 residues long. CDR3 DNA: TGCAGCGTTGGGGGCAGCGCTAGCTCCTACAATGAGCAGTTCTTC. This encodes CSVGGSASSYNEQFF.

The chain is built from TRBV6-5 and TRBJ1-3; D gene uncertain. V was cut by 0 bases and J by 4 bases, with 10 bases left in between. The CDR3 loop spans 15 amino acids. From germline, CDR1 is MNHEY and CDR2 SVGAGI. Written as DNA, the CDR3 is TGTGCCAGCAGTTACTCGTCCGGGAACGGAAACACCATATATTTT. This codes for CASSYSSGNGNTIYF.

The J gene is TRBJ2-7, the V gene TRBV4-2; the D gene is possibly TRBD2 (6 bases). Germline assignment: CDR1 LGHNA and CDR2 YNFKEQ. The CDR3 has 17 residues. V was trimmed by 0 bases and J by 0 bases, leaving 15 bases between them. CDR3 bases: TGTGCCAGCAGCCAAGAATCGGGGGACCTAAGCTCCTACGAGCAGTACTTC. This translates into CASSQESGDLSSYEQYF.

The gene calls are TRBV28 and TRBJ1-1; TRBD1 aligns across 10 bases. This CDR3 is built from 13 residues. Germline assignment: CDR1 MDHEN and CDR2 SYDVKM. V lost 5 bases to trimming and J lost 6 bases; unmatched junction nucleotides: 3. The CDR3 coding sequence is TGTGCCAGCAGTCTAGGGACAGGGGCTGAAGCTTTCTTT. Its translation: CASSLGTGAEAFF.

CDR3 in DNA: TGTGCCAGTAGTGTTACCGGGACAGGGAACTACGAGCAGTACTTC. Translation: CASSVTGTGNYEQYF. This chain connects TRBV19 to TRBJ2-7; 9 nucleotides agree with TRBD1. CDR1 LNHDA and CDR2 SQIVND come from the germline V gene (reference sequence). The J segment lost 3 bases and the V segment lost 5 bases, leaving 8 bases of the junction unmatched. This CDR3 comprises 15 residues.